The next 13 T cell receptor beta chains were all read from a single sample in a study of OX40 agonist ivuxolimab in advanced cancers. Data came from immunoSEQ multiplex PCR; TCRdb stores just in-frame clones and leaves some out. Of 70,000 to 75,000 clones in the sample, 85% to 90% were seen once. The material was CD4+ or CD8+ T cells sorted from blood, obtained in a trial of the OX40 agonist ivuxolimab. These receptors were taken from an adult with an advanced solid tumor such as melanoma, head and neck, liver or kidney cancer.

V and J are TRBV2 and TRBJ2-7; maybe TRBD2 (5 bases). The CDR3 has 13 residues. Per the germline V gene, CDR1 is SNHLY and CDR2 is FYNNEI. With 10 bases removed from V and 3 bases from J, the gap between germline ends came to 16 bases. CDR3 in DNA: TGTGCCAAGTCTCGAGGGATAAACTACGAGCAGTACTTC. Its translation: CAKSRGINYEQYF.

The chain combines TRBV6-5 with TRBJ1-2; D unresolved. The CDR3 covers 15 residues. The V and J ends lost 5 bases and 2 bases respectively, with 15 bases between them. Per germline, CDR1 MNHEY and CDR2 SVGAGI. The CDR3 is CASSRSMSGNYGYTF. The CDR3 DNA reads as TGTGCCAGCAGTAGGAGCATGAGTGGCAACTATGGCTACACCTTC.

J is TRBJ1-5 and V is TRBV19; 9 positions match TRBD1. Germline V gene lookup returns CDR1 LNHDA and CDR2 SQIVND (reference sequence). There are 16 residues in the CDR3. V was pared by 3 bases and J by 0 bases, with 3 bases of the junction left unmatched. CDR3 nucleotides: TGTGCCAGTAGTATCCGGACAGGGGATAGCAATCAGCCCCAGCATTTT. This gives the protein CASSIRTGDSNQPQHF.

The rearrangement joins TRBV7-8 to TRBJ1-5, with TRBD1 matching over 12 bases. The CDR3 totals 20 residues. Trimming took 5 bases from V and 0 from J; bases not matched to a gene: 14. Germline lookup yields CDR1 SGHVS and CDR2 FQNEAQ. The CDR3 region is CASSPFGGTGGRGSNQPQHF. CDR3 DNA sequence: TGTGCCAGCAGCCCCTTCGGCGGGACAGGGGGCCGAGGTAGCAATCAGCCCCAGCATTTT.

V and J are TRBV6-1 and TRBJ2-7; 7 bases line up with TRBD2. Losses at the gene ends were 4 bases for V and 4 bases for J; bases not matched to a gene: 13. The CDR3 is 16 amino acids. The V gene's germline CDR1 is MNHNS and CDR2 SASEGT. Written as DNA, the CDR3 is TGTGCCAGCAGTGGGAGACTAGGCGGGAGTCTTTACGAGCAGTACTTC. It is translated as CASSGRLGGSLYEQYF.

This clone was seen once. The V gene is TRBV11-2, the J gene TRBJ2-1, with TRBD2 matching over 8 bases. J lost 5 bases, V lost 0 bases, and 6 bases had no gene match. CDR1 is SGHAT, CDR2 FQNNGV, per germline. The CDR3 covers 16 residues. The CDR3 is CASSLDSGTANNEQFF. CDR3 coding DNA: TGTGCCAGCAGCTTAGATAGCGGGACGGCCAACAATGAGCAGTTCTTC.

The chain has TRBV10-1 and TRBJ2-1; D possibly matches TRBD1 or TRBD2 (7 bases each). CDR3 length: 19 amino acids. CDR1 WNHNN and CDR2 SYGVQD come from the germline V gene (reference sequence). Trimming removed 7 bases at V and 1 base at J, with 26 bases between. The CDR3 loop is CASKPGRQGGMISYNEQFF. For the CDR3, the DNA is TGCGCCAGCAAACCGGGACGACAGGGAGGGATGATATCCTACAATGAGCAGTTCTTC.

The chain recombines TRBV19 with TRBJ1-2; maybe TRBD1 (5 bases). Trimming removed 6 bases at V and 3 bases at J, with 14 bases between. The germline V gene encodes CDR1 LNHDA and CDR2 SQIVND (reference sequence). CDR3 length equals 14 residues. Here the CDR3 DNA reads TGTGCCAGTAGCCTCTTAGGGACGGACTATGGCTACACCTTC. This gives the protein CASSLLGTDYGYTF. Full variable domain (remainder filled in from reference TRBV19 and TRBJ1-2): DGGITQSPKYLFRKEGQNVTLSCEQNLNHDAMYWYRQDPGQGLRLIYYSQIVNDFQKGDIAEGYSVSREKKESFPLTVTSAQKNPTAFYLCASSLLGTDYGYTFGSGTRLTVV.

The J gene is TRBJ1-1, the V gene TRBV7-3; D not resolved. The CDR3 is 14 residues long. Trimming cost V 1 base and J 2 bases, with 8 bases left between them. CDR1 and CDR2 from the germline V gene are SGHTA and FQGTGA. CDR3 region: CASSLKRDNTEAFF. CDR3 nucleotide sequence: TGTGCCAGCAGCTTAAAACGGGATAACACTGAAGCTTTCTTT.

The rearrangement uses TRBV7-2 and TRBJ2-3, with a weak D call TRBD1 (5 bases). Germline CDR1 reads SGHTA; CDR2 reads FQGNSA. CDR3 size: 16 residues. V was shortened by 0 bases and J by 1 base, with 11 bases between the two germline ends. The CDR3 DNA reads TGTGCCAGCAGCTTAGCAGGGGCTTGGGGCACAGATACGCAGTATTTT. It yields the protein CASSLAGAWGTDTQYF.

The CDR3 protein is CASSLTGTGGGEKLFF. As DNA, the CDR3 is TGCGCCAGCAGCTTGACCGGGACAGGGGGAGGAGAAAAACTGTTTTTT. The chain uses TRBV5-1 and TRBJ1-4, with 11 bases aligning to TRBD1. Trimming cost V 1 base and J 8 bases; bases outside gene matches: 7. Germline V CDR1 and CDR2: SGHRS, YFSETQ. The CDR3 runs 16 residues.

The rearrangement uses TRBV23-1 and TRBJ1-4; TRBD1 matches 8 bases. TRBV23-1 is known as an ORF, though its function is uncertain. The V segment lost 8 bases and the J segment 4 bases; nucleotides outside the gene matches: 18. The CDR3 totals 18 residues. The CDR3 DNA reads as TGCGCCAGCGGTTCCAGGGGGCTATGGGACACGAGTAATGAAAAACTGTTTTTT. As protein: CASGSRGLWDTSNEKLFF.

The chain employs TRBV29-1 and TRBJ2-1, with 8 bases matching TRBD2. Germline-derived CDR1 and CDR2 are SQVTM and ANQGSEA. There are 12 residues in the CDR3. V lost 4 bases, J lost 7 bases, and 3 bases stayed unmatched. CDR3 residues: CSVAGGGNEQFF. The CDR3 DNA reads as TGCAGCGTTGCCGGGGGGGGGAATGAGCAGTTCTTC.